A single sample gave rise to the 5 T cell receptor beta chains below, sequenced in a study of HIV-infected patients and healthy controls. MiXCR, run by TCRdb on the 5' RACE reads, gives a single entry per CDR3 protein. Of approximately 67,000 distinct CDR3 sequences listed, about a sixth are singletons. The sequencing sample was made of CD4+ T cells from blood. The receptor source for this set is a human donor in good health.

Many counts were recorded for this clonotype. The chain links TRBV20-1 to TRBJ1-6, with a possible D match to TRBD1 (6 bases). V was clipped by 6 bases and J by 5 bases, with 17 bases between them. Germline V CDR1 and CDR2: DFQATT, SNEGSKA (reference sequence). The CDR3 length is 15 residues. The CDR3 coding sequence is TGCAGTGCGAGGGGCTCAGGGGCCAATAATTCACCCCTCCACTTT. Its translation is CSARGSGANNSPLHF.

V usage is TRBV29-1 and J usage is TRBJ2-1; TRBD1 matches at 8 bases. After removal of 3 bases from V and 7 bases from J, the junction contained 5 bases not matched to a gene. The CDR3 extends over 13 amino acids. The germline V gene encodes CDR1 SQVTM and CDR2 ANQGSEA. The CDR3 is CSVDRGRANEQFF. The CDR3 DNA reads TGCAGCGTTGACAGGGGGCGCGCGAATGAGCAGTTCTTC.

The chain has TRBV15 and TRBJ1-6, with D uncertain. Trimming took 0 bases from V and 10 from J, leaving 10 bases between them. The CDR3 runs to 14 residues. CDR1 is LNHNV, CDR2 YYDKDF, per germline (reference sequence). CDR3 sequence (DNA): TGTGCCACCAGCAGAGACAGGCGGGAATCACCCCTCCACTTT. Protein: CATSRDRRESPLHF.

The V and J genes are TRBV10-3 and TRBJ2-1; 7 bases line up with TRBD2. V dropped 10 bases and J dropped 5; count of bases not matched to a gene: 8. Germline V CDR1 and CDR2: ENHRY, SYGVKD. CDR3 length equals 13 residues. In nucleotides, the CDR3 is TGTGCCACGTACGGGGGAGGGAACAATGAGCAGTTCTTC. Protein sequence: CATYGGGNNEQFF.

This clonotype was recorded at least ten times. The J gene is TRBJ2-3, the V gene TRBV2, with 14 positions matching TRBD2. Per the germline V gene, CDR1 is SNHLY and CDR2 is FYNNEI. Trimming at V came to 0 bases and at J to 2 bases, leaving 4 bases not matched to a gene. This CDR3 spans 18 amino acids. Written as DNA, the CDR3 is TGTGCCAGCAGTGAAGCCCGACTAGCGGGGGGGACCACAGATACGCAGTATTTT. It is translated as CASSEARLAGGTTDTQYF.